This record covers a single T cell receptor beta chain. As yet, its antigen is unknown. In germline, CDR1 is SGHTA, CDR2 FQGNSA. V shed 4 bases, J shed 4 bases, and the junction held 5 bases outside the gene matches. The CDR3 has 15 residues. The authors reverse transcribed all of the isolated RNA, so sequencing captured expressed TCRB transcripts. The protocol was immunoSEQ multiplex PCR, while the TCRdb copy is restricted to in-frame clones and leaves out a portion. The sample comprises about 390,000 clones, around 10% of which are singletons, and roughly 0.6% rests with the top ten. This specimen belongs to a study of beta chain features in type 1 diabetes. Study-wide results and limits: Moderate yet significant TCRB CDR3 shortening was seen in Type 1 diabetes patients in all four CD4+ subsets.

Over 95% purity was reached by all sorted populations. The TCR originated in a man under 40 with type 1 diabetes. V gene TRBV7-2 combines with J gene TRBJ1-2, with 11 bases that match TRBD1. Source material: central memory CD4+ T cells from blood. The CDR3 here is CASSYGQGAGYGYTF. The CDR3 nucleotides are TGTGCCAGCAGCTACGGACAGGGGGCGGGCTATGGCTACACCTTC.